This is a list of T cell receptor beta chains from one sample in a study of T cells in Graves' hyperthyroidism and ophthalmopathy. Each CDR3 protein is one row after TCRdb ran MiXCR on the multiplex PCR reads. The sample consists of roughly 500,000 distinct CDR3 sequences, more than 11% of them appearing once. The specimen sequenced was blood. The source is a woman younger than 45 with Graves' hyperthyroidism that later progressed to Graves' ophthalmopathy. Each CDR3 is given with its conserved first and last residue. Fields, in order: J gene, D gene, V gene, clone size, CDR3 length, CDR3 protein, CDR3 DNA. D genes are given only for firm matches. Part of the rows lack a size; the others show once, few, many or a class for expanded clones.

>TRBJ1-2|-|TRBV27|many|15
CASSWVGTLNYGYTF
TGTGCCAGCAGCTGGGTGGGCACTCTTAACTATGGCTACACCTTC
>TRBJ2-1|TRBD2|TRBV6-1|many|16
CASSGASGRARNEQFF
TGTGCCAGCAGTGGGGCTAGCGGGAGGGCCAGGAATGAGCAGTTCTTC
>TRBJ2-7|TRBD2|TRBV20-1|-|17
CSARGSLAGGPIYEQYF
TGCAGTGCTAGAGGGTCCCTAGCGGGAGGGCCTATCTACGAGCAGTACTTC
>TRBJ2-7|TRBD2|TRBV5-1|many|15
CASSIGLAGFYEQYF
TGCGCCAGCAGCATTGGACTAGCGGGCTTCTACGAGCAGTACTTC
>TRBJ1-5|-|TRBV30|few|16
CAWSVGGGLSNQPQHF
TGTGCCTGGAGTGTAGGAGGGGGGTTAAGCAATCAGCCCCAGCATTTT
>TRBJ2-5|TRBD1|TRBV3-1|many|15
CASSQGGTDQETQYF
TGTGCCAGCAGCCAAGGTGGGACAGACCAAGAGACCCAGTACTTC
>TRBJ1-1|-|TRBV29-1|few|13
CSGTGTQNTEAFF
TGCAGCGGCACCGGGACACAGAACACTGAAGCTTTCTTT
>TRBJ1-6|TRBD1|TRBV27|many|14
CASSSGQNNSPLHF
TGTGCCAGCAGTTCGGGACAGAATAATTCACCCCTCCACTTT
>TRBJ2-5|TRBD2|TRBV20-1|few|16
CSARGLAGGPEETQYF
TGCAGTGCTAGAGGCCTAGCGGGAGGGCCGGAGGAGACCCAGTACTTC
>TRBJ1-5|-|TRBV6-1|many|11
CASSVSGTQHF
TGTGCCAGCAGTGTCTCCGGGACCCAGCATTTT
>TRBJ1-1|-|TRBV30|many|14
CAWRFSTQNTEAFF
TGTGCCTGGAGGTTTTCCACCCAGAACACTGAAGCTTTCTTT
>TRBJ2-7|-|TRBV4-2|-|14
CASSQDHGSYEQYF
TGTGCCAGCAGCCAAGATCATGGGTCCTACGAGCAGTACTTC
>TRBJ1-1|-|TRBV11-3|many|15
CASSLWEEVDTEAFF
TGTGCCAGCAGCTTATGGGAAGAGGTGGACACTGAAGCTTTCTTT
>TRBJ2-3|-|TRBV7-9|many|17
CASSLVGGPSARYTQYF
TGTGCCAGCAGCTTAGTGGGGGGGCCAAGTGCCCGGTATACGCAGTATTTT
>TRBJ2-7|TRBD1|TRBV28|many|16
CASSFHFRTGDYEQYF
TGTGCCAGCAGTTTTCACTTTAGGACAGGGGACTACGAGCAGTACTTC
>TRBJ2-1|-|TRBV11-3|many|14
CASSWGGMYNEQFF
TGTGCCAGCAGCTGGGGCGGGATGTATAATGAGCAGTTCTTC
>TRBJ2-3|-|TRBV27|few|16
CASTLAGARSTDTQYF
TGTGCCAGTACCCTAGCTGGGGCCCGTAGCACAGATACGCAGTATTTT
>TRBJ2-7|-|TRBV4-1|few|15
CASSQVTRSTYEQYF
TGCGCCAGCAGCCAAGTGACCAGGTCCACCTACGAGCAGTACTTC
>TRBJ1-4|-|TRBV5-6|many|17
CASSFLQGVSGNEKLFF
TGTGCCAGCAGCTTTTTACAGGGCGTCTCGGGGAATGAAAAACTGTTTTTT
>TRBJ1-4|-|TRBV19|few|14
CASSIATTNEKLFF
TGTGCCAGTAGTATCGCCACAACTAATGAAAAACTGTTTTTT
>TRBJ2-7|TRBD1|TRBV3-1|many|13
CASGRQGEVEQYF
TGTGCCAGCGGCCGACAGGGGGAGGTCGAGCAGTACTTC
>TRBJ2-2|TRBD2|TRBV9|many|16
CASSVEAGVWAGELFF
TGTGCCAGCAGCGTAGAAGCGGGAGTATGGGCCGGGGAGCTGTTTTTT
>TRBJ2-6|-|TRBV30|few|11
CAYSGANVLTF
TGTGCCTACTCTGGGGCCAACGTCCTGACTTTC
>TRBJ2-7|-|TRBV10-3|few|15
CAISVMAGSAYEQYF
TGTGCCATCAGTGTTATGGCGGGAAGCGCCTACGAGCAGTACTTC
>TRBJ2-1|TRBD1|TRBV7-9|-|16
CASSSGGTGTYNEQFF
TGTGCCAGCAGCTCAGGTGGGACAGGGACCTACAATGAGCAGTTCTTC
>TRBJ2-7|TRBD2|TRBV6-1|-|14
CASSEGGFTYEQYF
TGTGCCAGCAGTGAGGGGGGGTTCACCTACGAGCAGTACTTC
>TRBJ2-4|-|TRBV18|many|14
CASSPTVAKNIQYF
TGTGCCAGCTCACCAACAGTAGCCAAAAACATTCAGTACTTC
>TRBJ2-1|-|TRBV20-1|many|15
CSANAPVGIGDEQFF
TGCAGTGCTAACGCCCCCGTGGGGATCGGCGATGAGCAGTTCTTC
>TRBJ2-2|-|TRBV7-9|-|17
CASSPLVPSDITGELFF
TGTGCCAGCAGCCCCCTAGTCCCCTCGGACATCACCGGGGAGCTGTTTTTT
>TRBJ2-1|-|TRBV27|few|13
CASSPASVPRRVF
TGTGCCAGCAGTCCAGCGTCAGTTCCCAGGCGGGTCTTC
>TRBJ2-1|TRBD1|TRBV20-1|-|15
CSARTGGGRYNEQFF
TGCAGTGCGAGGACAGGGGGCGGGCGCTACAATGAGCAGTTCTTC
>TRBJ2-1|TRBD2|TRBV5-1|many|14
CASSSGLAGGPQFF
TGCGCCAGCAGTTCCGGACTAGCGGGAGGGCCACAGTTCTTC
>TRBJ2-2|TRBD1|TRBV18|-|15
CASSPPTGATGELFF
TGTGCCAGCTCACCACCTACAGGGGCAACCGGGGAGCTGTTTTTT
>TRBJ1-2|-|TRBV5-1|few|16
CASSSPSTGGKDGYTF
TGCGCCAGCAGCTCACCGAGTACCGGGGGGAAGGATGGCTACACCTTC
>TRBJ2-1|TRBD2|TRBV19|-|15
CASSIGGLAGNEQFF
TGTGCCAGTAGTATAGGAGGGCTAGCGGGCAATGAGCAGTTCTTC
>TRBJ1-2|-|TRBV5-5|many|14
CASSSDSPNYGYTF
TGTGCCAGCAGCTCGGACAGCCCTAACTATGGCTACACCTTC
>TRBJ2-1|-|TRBV10-3|few|15
CAISSGQNQRDEQFF
TGTGCCATCAGTTCTGGACAGAATCAAAGAGATGAGCAGTTCTTC
>TRBJ1-6|TRBD1|TRBV19|-|14
CASSARTGESPLHF
TGTGCCAGTAGTGCCCGGACAGGGGAATCACCCCTCCACTTT
>TRBJ1-4|-|TRBV5-1|many|15
CASSFLKGLNEKLFF
TGCGCCAGCAGCTTTCTGAAGGGGCTTAATGAAAAACTGTTTTTT